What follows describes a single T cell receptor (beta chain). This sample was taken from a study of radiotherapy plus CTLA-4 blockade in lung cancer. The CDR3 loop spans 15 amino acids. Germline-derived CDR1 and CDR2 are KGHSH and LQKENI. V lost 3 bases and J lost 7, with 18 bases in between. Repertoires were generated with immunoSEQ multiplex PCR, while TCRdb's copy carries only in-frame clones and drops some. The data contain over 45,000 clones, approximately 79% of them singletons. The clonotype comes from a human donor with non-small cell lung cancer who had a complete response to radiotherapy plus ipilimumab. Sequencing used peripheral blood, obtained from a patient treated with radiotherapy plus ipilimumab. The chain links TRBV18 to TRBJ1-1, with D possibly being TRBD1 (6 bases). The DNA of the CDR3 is TGTGCCAGCTCACCCACTGAAAACCCCAGGGGTGAAGCTTTCTTT. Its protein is CASSPTENPRGEAFF.